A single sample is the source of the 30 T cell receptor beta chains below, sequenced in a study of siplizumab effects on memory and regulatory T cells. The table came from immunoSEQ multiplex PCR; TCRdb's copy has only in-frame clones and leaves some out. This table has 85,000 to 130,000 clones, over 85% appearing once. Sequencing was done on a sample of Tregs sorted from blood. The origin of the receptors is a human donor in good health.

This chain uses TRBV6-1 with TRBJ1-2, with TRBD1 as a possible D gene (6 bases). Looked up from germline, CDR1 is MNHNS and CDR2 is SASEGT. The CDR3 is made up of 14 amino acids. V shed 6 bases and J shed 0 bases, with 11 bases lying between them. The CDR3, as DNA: TGTGCCAGCAGCCCGGGACAAGCTAACTATGGCTACACCTTC. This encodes CASSPGQANYGYTF.

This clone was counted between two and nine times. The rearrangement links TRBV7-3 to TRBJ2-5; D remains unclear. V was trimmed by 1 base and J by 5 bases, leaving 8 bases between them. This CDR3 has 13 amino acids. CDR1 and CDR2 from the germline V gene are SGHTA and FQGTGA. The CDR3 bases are TGTGCCAGCAGCTTAAGTCTGGTGGAGACCCAGTACTTC. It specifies CASSLSLVETQYF.

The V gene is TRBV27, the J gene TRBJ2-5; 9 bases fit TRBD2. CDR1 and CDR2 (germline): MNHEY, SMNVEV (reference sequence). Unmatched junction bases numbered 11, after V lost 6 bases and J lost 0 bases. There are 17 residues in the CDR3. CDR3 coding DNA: TGTGCCAGCAGCCCCCGGCGGGAGGGGGCGTACCAAGAGACCCAGTACTTC. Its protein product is CASSPRREGAYQETQYF.

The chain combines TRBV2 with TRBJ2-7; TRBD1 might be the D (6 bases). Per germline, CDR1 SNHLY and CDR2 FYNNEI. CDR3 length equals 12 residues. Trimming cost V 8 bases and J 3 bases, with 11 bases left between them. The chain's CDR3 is CASVRDNYEQYF. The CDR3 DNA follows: TGTGCCAGCGTCCGGGACAACTACGAGCAGTACTTC.

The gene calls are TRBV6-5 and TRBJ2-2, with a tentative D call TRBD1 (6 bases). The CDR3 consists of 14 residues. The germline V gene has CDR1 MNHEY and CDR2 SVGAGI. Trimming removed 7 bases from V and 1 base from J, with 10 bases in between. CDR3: CASTGHLNTGELFF. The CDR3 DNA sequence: TGTGCCAGCACGGGACACCTGAACACCGGGGAGCTGTTTTTT.

The CDR3 spells CASTGAGLHEQFF. CDR3 bases: TGTGCCAGCACCGGAGCAGGGCTTCATGAGCAGTTCTTC. This chain uses TRBV6-5 with TRBJ2-1, with D possibly TRBD1 on 5 matching bases. There are 13 residues in the CDR3. In germline, CDR1 is MNHEY, CDR2 SVGAGI. V gave up 7 bases and J gave up 8 bases, with 15 bases separating them.

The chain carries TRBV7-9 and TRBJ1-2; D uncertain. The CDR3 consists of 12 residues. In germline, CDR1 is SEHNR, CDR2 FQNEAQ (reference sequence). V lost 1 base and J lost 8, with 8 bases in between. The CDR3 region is CASSLGLAGYTF. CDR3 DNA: TGTGCCAGCAGCTTAGGTTTGGCCGGCTACACCTTC.

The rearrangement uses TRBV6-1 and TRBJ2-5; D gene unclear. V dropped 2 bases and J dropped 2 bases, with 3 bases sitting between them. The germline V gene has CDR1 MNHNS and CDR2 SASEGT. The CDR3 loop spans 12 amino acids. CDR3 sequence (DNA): TGTGCCAGCAGTGAACAGCAAGAGACCCAGTACTTC. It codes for CASSEQQETQYF.

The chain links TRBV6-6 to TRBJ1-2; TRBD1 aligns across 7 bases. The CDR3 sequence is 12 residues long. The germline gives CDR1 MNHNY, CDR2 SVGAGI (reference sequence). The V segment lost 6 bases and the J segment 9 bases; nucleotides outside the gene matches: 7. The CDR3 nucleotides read TGTGCCAGCAGCCAAGTCAGGGGGAGCTACACCTTC. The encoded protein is CASSQVRGSYTF.

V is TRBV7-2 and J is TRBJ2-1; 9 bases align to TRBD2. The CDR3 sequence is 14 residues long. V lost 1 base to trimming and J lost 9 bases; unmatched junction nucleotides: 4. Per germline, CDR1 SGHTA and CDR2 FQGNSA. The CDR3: CASSLVGLAGEQFF. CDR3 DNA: TGTGCCAGCAGCTTAGTGGGACTAGCTGGTGAGCAGTTCTTC.

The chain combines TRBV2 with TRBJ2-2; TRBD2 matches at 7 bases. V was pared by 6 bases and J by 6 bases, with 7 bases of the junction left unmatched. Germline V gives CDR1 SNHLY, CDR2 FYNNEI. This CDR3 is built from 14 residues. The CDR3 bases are TGTGCCAGCAGGGGGAGGGCCCAGGCCGGGGAGCTGTTTTTT. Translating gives CASRGRAQAGELFF. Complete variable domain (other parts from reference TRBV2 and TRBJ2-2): EPEVTQTPSHQVTQMGQEVILRCVPISNHLYFYWYRQILGQKVEFLVSFYNNEISEKSEIFDDQFSVERPDGSNFTLKIRSTKLEDSAMYFCASRGRAQAGELFFGEGSRLTVL.

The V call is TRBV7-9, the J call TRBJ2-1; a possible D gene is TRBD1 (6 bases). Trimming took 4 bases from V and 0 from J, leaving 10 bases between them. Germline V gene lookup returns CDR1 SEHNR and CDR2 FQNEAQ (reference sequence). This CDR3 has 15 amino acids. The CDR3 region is CASSYRDLSYNEQFF. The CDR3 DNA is TGTGCCAGCAGCTACAGGGATCTCTCCTACAATGAGCAGTTCTTC.

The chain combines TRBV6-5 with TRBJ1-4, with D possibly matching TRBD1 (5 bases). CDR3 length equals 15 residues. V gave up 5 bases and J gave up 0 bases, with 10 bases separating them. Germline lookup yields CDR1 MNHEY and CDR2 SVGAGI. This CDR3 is CASSGTAATNEKLFF. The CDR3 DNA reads TGTGCCAGCAGTGGGACCGCCGCAACTAATGAAAAACTGTTTTTT.

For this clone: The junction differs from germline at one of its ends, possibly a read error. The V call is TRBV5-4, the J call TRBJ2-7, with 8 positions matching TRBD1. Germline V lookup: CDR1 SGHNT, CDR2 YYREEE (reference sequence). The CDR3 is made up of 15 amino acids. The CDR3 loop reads CASRLAGTGGEEQYF. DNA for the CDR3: TGTGCCAGCAGGTTGGCCGGGACAGGAGGTGAGGAGCAGTACTTC.

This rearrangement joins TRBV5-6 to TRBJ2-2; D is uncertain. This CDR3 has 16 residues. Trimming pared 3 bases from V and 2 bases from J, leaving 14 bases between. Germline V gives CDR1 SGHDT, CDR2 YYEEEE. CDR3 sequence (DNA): TGTGCCAGCAGCTGGCCCTTGGGTGAAAACACCGGGGAGCTGTTTTTT. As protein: CASSWPLGENTGELFF.

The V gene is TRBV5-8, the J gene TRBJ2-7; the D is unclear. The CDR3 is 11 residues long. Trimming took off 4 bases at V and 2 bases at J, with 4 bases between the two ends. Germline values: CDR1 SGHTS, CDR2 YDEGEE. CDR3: CASSRTYEQYF. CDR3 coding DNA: TGTGCCAGCAGCCGTACCTACGAGCAGTACTTC.

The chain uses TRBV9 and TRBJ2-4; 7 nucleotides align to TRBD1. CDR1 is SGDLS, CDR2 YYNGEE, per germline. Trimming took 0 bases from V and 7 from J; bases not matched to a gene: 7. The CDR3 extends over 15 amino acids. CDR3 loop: CASSVDPTGTNIQYF. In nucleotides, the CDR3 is TGTGCCAGCAGCGTAGACCCGACAGGGACGAACATTCAGTACTTC.

In DNA, the CDR3 is TGCGCCAGCAGCTTGGGGTTTTTCGGACGGAAGAACACTGAAGCTTTCTTT. Protein: CASSLGFFGRKNTEAFF. The chain links TRBV5-1 to TRBJ1-1; D gene unclear. This CDR3 has 17 residues. Germline CDR1 and CDR2: SGHRS and YFSETQ. Trimming stripped 0 bases from V and 1 base from J, with 16 bases between.

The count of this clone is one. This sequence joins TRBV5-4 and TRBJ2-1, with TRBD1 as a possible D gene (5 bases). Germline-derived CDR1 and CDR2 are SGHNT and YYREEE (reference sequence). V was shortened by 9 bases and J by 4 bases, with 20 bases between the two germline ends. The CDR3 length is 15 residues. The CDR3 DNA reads TGTGCCACTAAACTACAGACAGCCAAATACAATGAGCAGTTCTTC. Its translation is CATKLQTAKYNEQFF.

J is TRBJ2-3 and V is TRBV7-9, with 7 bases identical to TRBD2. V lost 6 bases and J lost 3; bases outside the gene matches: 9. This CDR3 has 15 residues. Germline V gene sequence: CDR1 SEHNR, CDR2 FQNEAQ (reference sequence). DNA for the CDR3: TGTGCCAGCAGGGTAGCGGGTTTTGGGACAGATACGCAGTATTTT. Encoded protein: CASRVAGFGTDTQYF.

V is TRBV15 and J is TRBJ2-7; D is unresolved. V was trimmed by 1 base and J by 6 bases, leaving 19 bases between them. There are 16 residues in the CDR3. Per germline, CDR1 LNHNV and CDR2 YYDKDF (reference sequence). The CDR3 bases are TGTGCCACCAGCAGAGTAACTCGACCCAGCTCGGGCGAGCAGTACTTC. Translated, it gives CATSRVTRPSSGEQYF.

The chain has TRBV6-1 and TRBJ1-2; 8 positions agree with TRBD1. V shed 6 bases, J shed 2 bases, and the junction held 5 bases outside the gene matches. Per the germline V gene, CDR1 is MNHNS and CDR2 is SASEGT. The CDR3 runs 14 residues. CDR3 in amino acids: CASSPRTGNYGYTF. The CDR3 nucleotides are TGTGCCAGCAGCCCTAGGACAGGGAACTATGGCTACACCTTC.

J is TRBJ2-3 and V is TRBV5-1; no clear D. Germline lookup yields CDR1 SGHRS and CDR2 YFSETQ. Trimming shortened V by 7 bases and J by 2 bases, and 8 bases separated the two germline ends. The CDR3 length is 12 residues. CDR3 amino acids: CASGFSTDTQYF. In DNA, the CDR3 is TGCGCCAGCGGATTCTCCACAGATACGCAGTATTTT.

The CDR3 is CASSPRQGSGEKLFF. CDR3 nucleotide sequence: TGCGCCAGCAGCCCACGACAGGGGAGTGGTGAAAAACTGTTTTTT. The chain carries TRBV5-1 and TRBJ1-4; 8 bases match TRBD1. With V trimmed by 4 bases and J by 7 bases, 9 bases remained unmatched. The CDR3 loop spans 15 amino acids. CDR1 SGHRS and CDR2 YFSETQ come from the germline V gene.

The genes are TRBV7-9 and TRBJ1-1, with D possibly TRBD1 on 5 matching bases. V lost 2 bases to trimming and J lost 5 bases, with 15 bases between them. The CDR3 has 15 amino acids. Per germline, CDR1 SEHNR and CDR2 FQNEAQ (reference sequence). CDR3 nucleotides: TGTGCCAGCAGCTTAAGTTTTCAGGGACTGACTGAAGCTTTCTTT. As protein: CASSLSFQGLTEAFF.

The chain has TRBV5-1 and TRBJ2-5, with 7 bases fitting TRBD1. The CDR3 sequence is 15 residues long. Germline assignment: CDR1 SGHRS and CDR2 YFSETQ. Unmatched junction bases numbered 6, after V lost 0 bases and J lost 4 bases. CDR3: CASSLEATGSETQYF. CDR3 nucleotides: TGCGCCAGCAGCTTGGAGGCGACAGGGTCAGAGACCCAGTACTTC.

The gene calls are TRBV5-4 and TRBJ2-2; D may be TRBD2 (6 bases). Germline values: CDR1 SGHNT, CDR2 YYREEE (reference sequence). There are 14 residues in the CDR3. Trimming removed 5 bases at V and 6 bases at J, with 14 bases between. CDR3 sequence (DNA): TGTGCCAGCAGGCAGCGCGGGGTGGCCGGGGAGCTGTTTTTT. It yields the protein CASRQRGVAGELFF. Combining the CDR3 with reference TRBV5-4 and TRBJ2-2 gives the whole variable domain ETGVTQSPTHLIKTRGQQVTLRCSSQSGHNTVSWYQQALGQGPQFIFQYYREEENGRGNFPPRFSGLQFPNYSSELNVNALELDDSALYLCASRQRGVAGELFFGEGSRLTVL.

CDR3 sequence (DNA): TGTGCCAGCAGCTTAGCGGGAGTGATCTTTACAGATACGCAGTATTTT. It codes for CASSLAGVIFTDTQYF. The V and J genes are TRBV7-6 and TRBJ2-3, with a tentative D call TRBD2 (5 bases). The length of the CDR3 is 16 residues. CDR1 is SGHVS and CDR2 is FNYEAQ in the germline V gene. Trimming shortened V by 0 bases and J by 3 bases, and 13 bases separated the two germline ends.

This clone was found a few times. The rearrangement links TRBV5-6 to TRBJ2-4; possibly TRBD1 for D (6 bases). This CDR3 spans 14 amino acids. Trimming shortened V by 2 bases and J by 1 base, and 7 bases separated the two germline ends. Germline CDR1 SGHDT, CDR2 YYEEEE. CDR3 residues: CASSFQGAKNIQYF. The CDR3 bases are TGTGCCAGCAGCTTTCAGGGGGCCAAAAACATTCAGTACTTC.

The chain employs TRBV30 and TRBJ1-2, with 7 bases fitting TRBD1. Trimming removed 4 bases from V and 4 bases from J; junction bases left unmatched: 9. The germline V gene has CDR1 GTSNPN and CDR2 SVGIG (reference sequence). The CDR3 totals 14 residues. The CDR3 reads CAWTYRGGAYGYTF. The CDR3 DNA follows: TGTGCCTGGACATACAGGGGAGGGGCCTATGGCTACACCTTC.